The clone carrying this T cell receptor beta chain was recorded once. Profiling relied on immunoSEQ multiplex PCR, and the TCRdb table lists in-frame clones only, not all of them. The sample lists more than 100,000 clones; around 90% were seen once. The CDR3 is 14 residues long. Trimming stripped 0 bases from V and 4 bases from J, with 10 bases between. Germline V gene sequence: CDR1 MNHNS, CDR2 SASEGT. The data originate from a study of radiation and T cells in renal cell carcinoma. At the level of the study: Nephrectomy followed 15 Gy stereotactic body radiation by 4 weeks.

Time point defined: blood 2 weeks post-SBRT. Treatment denoted: 15 Gy SBRT to primary tumor, nephrectomy 4 weeks later. This sequence joins TRBV6-1 and TRBJ2-7, with D possibly matching TRBD1 (6 bases). The sample consisted of blood, taken from a patient whose treatment included radiotherapy and nephrectomy. This receptor was taken from a woman in her 70s with renal cell carcinoma. The CDR3 bases are TGTGCCAGCAGTGAAGCGTGGGGGCAATACGAGCAGTACTTC. Translating gives CASSEAWGQYEQYF.